Listed below are T cell receptor beta chains from one sample, sequenced in a study of cytomegalovirus exposure and HLA in healthy donors. Some clones are missing from TCRdb's copy, which holds only in-frame ones; the method was immunoSEQ multiplex PCR. The sample includes roughly 180,000 clones, roughly three quarters of them seen just once. The specimen sequenced was PBMCs. The source is a woman aged 30 to 39 in good health and CMV-seropositive. CDR3s include the opening cysteine and the closing phenylalanine or tryptophan. Each record gives: clone size, D gene, V gene, J gene, CDR3 protein, CDR3 DNA. A D gene is named only where the DNA matches it firmly. Clone size, where shown, is once, few, many, or a class for clones that have expanded.

-	TRBD1	TRBV4-2	TRBJ2-7	CASSQDLGGQGTSAGEQYF	TGTGCCAGCAGCCAAGATTTGGGGGGACAGGGCACCTCAGCCGGCGAGCAGTACTTC
-	-	TRBV29-1	TRBJ2-7	CSVEDGMTYEQYF	TGCAGCGTTGAAGACGGTATGACCTACGAGCAGTACTTC
-	-	TRBV7-2	TRBJ2-3	CASSLAGRGGKGSTDTQYF	TGTGCCAGCAGCTTAGCGGGCAGGGGAGGGAAAGGGAGCACAGATACGCAGTATTTT
-	TRBD1	TRBV27	TRBJ2-5	CASSLRQGAGETQYF	TGTGCCAGCAGTTTAAGACAGGGGGCAGGCGAGACCCAGTACTTC
-	-	TRBV4-3	TRBJ2-7	CASSHVNRDEQYF	TGCGCCAGCAGCCATGTCAACAGGGACGAGCAGTACTTC
-	-	TRBV10-3	TRBJ2-2	CAISGPLNTGELFF	TGTGCCATCAGTGGGCCATTGAACACCGGGGAGCTGTTTTTT
-	-	TRBV9	TRBJ1-4	CASSVSTVGNEKLFF	TGTGCCAGCAGCGTATCGACAGTGGGGAATGAAAAACTGTTTTTT
-	TRBD2	TRBV13	TRBJ2-7	CASSLRGAYEQYF	TGTGCCAGCAGCTTACGGGGGGCCTACGAGCAGTACTTC
-	-	TRBV6-5	TRBJ1-2	CPLNRGGYGYTF	TGTCCTCTTAATAGGGGCGGCTATGGCTACACCTTC
-	-	TRBV5-1	TRBJ1-4	CASSLGYRDATNEKLFF	TGCGCCAGCAGCTTAGGGTACCGGGATGCAACTAATGAAAAACTGTTTTTT
-	-	TRBV7-9	TRBJ1-4	CASSFLTAEKLFF	TGTGCCAGCAGCTTCCTGACAGCTGAAAAACTGTTTTTT
-	-	TRBV19	TRBJ1-1	CASSIGLGAGPEAFF	TGTGCCAGTAGTATTGGTTTAGGGGCCGGCCCTGAAGCTTTCTTT
-	-	TRBV19	TRBJ1-3	CASSRTQGSGNTIYF	TGTGCCAGTAGTAGAACACAGGGATCTGGAAACACCATATATTTT
-	TRBD1	TRBV6-5	TRBJ1-4	CASRRGQGGKLFF	TGTGCCAGCAGACGGGGACAGGGCGGGAAACTGTTTTTT
-	-	TRBV29-1	TRBJ2-3	CSVERFLGAADTQYF	TGCAGCGTTGAAAGATTTCTGGGGGCGGCAGATACGCAGTATTTT
-	-	TRBV5-4	TRBJ2-6	CASSLGINRAGANVLTF	TGTGCCAGCAGCTTGGGAATTAACAGAGCTGGGGCCAACGTCCTGACTTTC
-	TRBD1	TRBV4-3	TRBJ1-5	CASSQGQGSQPQHF	TGCGCCAGCAGCCAAGGACAGGGGAGTCAGCCCCAGCATTTT
-	TRBD2	TRBV4-3	TRBJ2-2	CASSLGLAGGLYTGELFF	TGCGCCAGCAGCCTGGGACTAGCGGGGGGGCTTTACACCGGGGAGCTGTTTTTT
-	TRBD1	TRBV28	TRBJ2-7	CASRADRAYEQYF	TGTGCCAGCAGGGCCGACAGGGCCTACGAGCAGTACTTC
-	TRBD1	TRBV28	TRBJ2-1	CASEGRQGSSYNEQFF	TGTGCCAGTGAGGGGCGACAGGGGAGCTCCTACAATGAGCAGTTCTTC
-	TRBD1	TRBV5-1	TRBJ2-7	CASSGTDSYEQYF	TGCGCCAGCAGTGGGACAGACTCCTACGAGCAGTACTTC
-	-	TRBV6-5	TRBJ1-2	CASTGGGEGYTF	TGTGCCAGCACCGGGGGGGGCGAAGGCTACACCTTC
few	-	TRBV18	TRBJ2-5	CASSPNPAREETQYF	TGTGCCAGCTCACCGAACCCCGCCAGGGAAGAGACCCAGTACTTC
-	-	TRBV4-1	TRBJ2-7	CASSQGDRISYEQYF	TGCGCCAGCAGCCAAGGAGACAGGATCTCCTACGAGCAGTACTTC
-	-	TRBV7-2	TRBJ2-6	CASEGVLSGANVLTF	TGTGCCAGTGAGGGGGTTCTCTCTGGGGCCAACGTCCTGACTTTC
-	-	TRBV6-5	TRBJ1-1	CASSYSRLYTEAFF	TGTGCCAGCAGCTACAGTAGACTATACACTGAAGCTTTCTTT
-	TRBD2	TRBV18	TRBJ2-5	CASSPSASGGLYQETQYF	TGTGCCAGCTCACCGTCGGCTAGCGGGGGGCTGTACCAAGAGACCCAGTACTTC
-	-	TRBV28	TRBJ1-2	CASSVLNYGYTF	TGTGCCAGCAGTGTACTTAACTATGGCTACACCTTC
few	-	TRBV5-4	TRBJ2-7	CASSLGYEQYF	TGTGCCAGCAGCTTGGGCTACGAGCAGTACTTC
once	-	TRBV11-2	TRBJ2-7	CASSLARGGYEQYF	TGTGCCAGCAGCTTGGCAAGAGGGGGTTACGAGCAGTACTTC
-	-	TRBV11-3	TRBJ2-7	CASSPNRGEQYF	TGTGCCAGCAGCCCAAACCGGGGGGAGCAGTACTTC
-	-	TRBV28	TRBJ2-7	CASRPQEKRSYEQYF	TGTGCCAGCAGACCGCAGGAAAAACGCTCCTACGAGCAGTACTTC
once	-	TRBV19	TRBJ1-5	CASTDSYQPQHF	TGTGCCAGTACCGACAGCTATCAGCCCCAGCATTTT
few	TRBD1	TRBV18	TRBJ1-2	CASSPSGQANYGYTF	TGTGCCAGCTCGCCGTCCGGACAGGCTAACTATGGCTACACCTTC
few	-	TRBV4-1	TRBJ2-7	CASSQGVQTDYEQYF	TGCGCCAGCAGCCAAGGTGTACAGACAGACTACGAGCAGTACTTC
few	-	TRBV28	TRBJ1-4	CASSSRAPVNEKLFF	TGTGCCAGCAGTTCGCGGGCCCCCGTTAATGAAAAACTGTTTTTT
-	-	TRBV19	TRBJ2-7	CASSIGTPGYEQYF	TGTGCCAGTAGTATAGGCACCCCCGGCTACGAGCAGTACTTC
once	-	TRBV7-7	TRBJ2-5	CASSGRWGTQETQYF	TGTGCCAGCAGCGGGAGATGGGGGACACAAGAGACCCAGTACTTC
-	-	TRBV18	TRBJ2-7	CASSPRGSGVMKFEQYF	TGTGCCAGCTCACCAAGGGGCTCAGGGGTGATGAAGTTCGAGCAGTACTTC
few	TRBD1	TRBV6-1	TRBJ2-5	CASSGKQGARETQYF	TGTGCCAGCTCCGGGAAACAGGGGGCAAGGGAGACCCAGTACTTC
-	TRBD1	TRBV7-8	TRBJ1-3	CASSPTRAGGSGNTIYF	TGTGCCAGCAGCCCCACCAGGGCAGGGGGCTCTGGAAACACCATATATTTT
-	-	TRBV2	TRBJ1-6	CAGLAGGESSPLHF	TGTGCCGGCCTGGCAGGAGGGGAATCTTCACCCCTCCACTTT
-	TRBD1	TRBV9	TRBJ1-2	CASSVALQPGQGPYGYTF	TGTGCCAGCAGCGTAGCGCTTCAACCGGGACAGGGTCCCTATGGCTACACCTTC
-	TRBD1	TRBV5-1	TRBJ2-2	CASNDRGTPGTGELFF	TGCGCCAGCAACGACAGGGGGACACCAGGCACCGGGGAGCTGTTTTTT
-	TRBD1	TRBV19	TRBJ2-7	CASRLTGTGGLAEQYF	TGTGCCAGTAGACTAACCGGGACAGGGGGATTAGCAGAGCAGTACTTC
-	-	TRBV6-1	TRBJ2-7	CASSDSPSSYEQYF	TGTGCCAGCAGCGACAGTCCGAGCTCCTACGAGCAGTACTTC
-	TRBD1	TRBV6-1	TRBJ2-7	CASRGTGSYEQYF	TGTGCCAGCCGTGGGACAGGCTCCTACGAGCAGTACTTC
-	TRBD1	TRBV4-3	TRBJ1-5	CASSQRARDRVQPQHF	TGCGCCAGCAGCCAAAGGGCCAGGGACAGAGTTCAGCCCCAGCATTTT
-	TRBD1	TRBV5-4	TRBJ2-7	CASSPPGKGALEQYF	TGTGCCAGCAGCCCGCCGGGAAAGGGGGCCCTCGAGCAGTACTTC
-	-	TRBV6-6	TRBJ2-5	CASSLQGRETQYF	TGTGCCAGCAGCTTACAGGGCAGGGAGACCCAGTACTTC
-	-	TRBV15	TRBJ1-4	CATGSRVREKLFF	TGTGCCACCGGCAGCAGGGTTCGAGAAAAACTGTTTTTT
-	TRBD2	TRBV10-3	TRBJ2-1	CAISRTSGGLNNEQFF	TGTGCCATCAGTAGGACTAGCGGGGGGCTTAACAATGAGCAGTTCTTC
-	-	TRBV4-1	TRBJ1-4	CASSLVDRITTNEKLFF	TGCGCCAGCAGCCTCGTCGACAGGATTACAACTAATGAAAAACTGTTTTTT
-	-	TRBV15	TRBJ1-4	CATSRTGREKLFF	TGTGCCACCAGCAGGACAGGCCGAGAAAAACTGTTTTTT
-	-	TRBV19	TRBJ1-1	CASTKSGAYTEAFF	TGTGCCAGTACCAAAAGTGGGGCATACACTGAAGCTTTCTTT
-	TRBD1	TRBV2	TRBJ1-2	CASRKDREANYGYTF	TGTGCCAGCCGTAAGGACAGGGAAGCTAACTATGGCTACACCTTC
-	TRBD2	TRBV9	TRBJ2-1	CASSLSGGANNEQFF	TGTGCCAGCAGCCTTAGCGGGGGGGCGAACAATGAGCAGTTCTTC
-	-	TRBV19	TRBJ1-2	CASSIERGDFGYTF	TGTGCCAGTAGTATCGAGCGCGGGGACTTTGGCTACACCTTC
-	TRBD2	TRBV6-1	TRBJ2-1	CASSANWEAGGVASYNEQFF	TGTGCCAGCAGTGCTAACTGGGAAGCGGGGGGGGTTGCTTCCTACAATGAGCAGTTCTTC
-	-	TRBV7-3	TRBJ2-5	CASSQGPQETQYF	TGTGCCAGCAGCCAGGGTCCCCAAGAGACCCAGTACTTC